This T cell receptor beta chain was profiled in a study of cytomegalovirus exposure and HLA in healthy donors. With 5 bases clipped from V and 0 bases from J, the junction kept 6 bases outside the gene matches. The CDR3 has 17 residues. Germline lookup yields CDR1 MGHRA and CDR2 YSYEKL. PCR involved 60 Vbeta and 13 Jbeta primers. Assay: immunoSEQ multiplex PCR; the TCRdb copy retains only in-frame clones and omits some. The sample has some 160,000 clones, approximately 80% seen once; the top ten hold over 1.5%. The TCR originated in a woman aged 18-30 years in good health and CMV-seronegative. The chain has TRBV4-1 and TRBJ2-6; TRBD1 aligns across 8 bases. The specimen sequenced was PBMCs. CDR3 nucleotide sequence: TGCGCCAGCAGCTCGACAGGGGCCCGCTCTGGGGCCAACGTCCTGACTTTC. This sequence encodes CASSSTGARSGANVLTF.